The T cell receptor (beta chain) under discussion was sequenced for a study of identifying expanded T cells in peripheral blood. Findings and caveats of the study: Differentially abundant clones: 0.95 to 1.5 between replicates, just under 17 at around 2 weeks, 19 at four. Across healthy donors, higher total template counts meant significantly greater approximately two-week count variance.

No infections or other immune events were documented during collection. On this clone: Its matching antigen is unknown.

Repertoires were generated with immunoSEQ multiplex PCR, while TCRdb's copy carries only in-frame clones and drops some. The table records approximately 110,000 clones, around 89% of them present only once. V dropped 10 bases and J dropped 7 bases, with 19 bases sitting between them. The CDR3 consists of 14 residues. The germline V gene has CDR1 MDHEN and CDR2 SYDVKM. The TCR sequence derives from a person between 18 and 69 years old in good health. The gene calls are TRBV28 and TRBJ1-4, with D unresolved. What was sequenced was blood. CDR3 protein: CATTQPAAGEKLFF. In nucleotides, the CDR3 is TGTGCCACCACCCAGCCCGCGGCCGGTGAAAAACTGTTTTTT.